This T cell receptor beta chain was identified during a study of tumor-infiltrating lymphocytes in primary liver carcinoma. Study-level points and caveats: Tumors reached a significantly greater top-250-clone fraction than blood did (p = 0.039).

The CDR3 sequence is 13 residues long. CDR1 SGHAT and CDR2 FQNNGV come from the germline V gene. For this clonotype: What it binds is not known. The junction departs from germline at one end; a sequencing error may be responsible.

The study co-extracted DNA and RNA from roughly 20-30 mg of unsorted bulk tissue. TCR beta cDNA came from roughly 0.45 ug total RNA, primed with a constant-region primer. Libraries covering TCR beta were generated through three nested multiplex PCR rounds (using a slightly modified ARM-PCR). Rounds one and two of PCR, each of 10 cycles, were primed with TRBV1-TRBV30 forward primers and a C-beta reverse primer. One entry per CDR3 protein results from TCRdb running MiXCR on the multiplex PCR reads. The table records around 32,000 distinct CDR3 sequences, about 79% of them present only once. J is TRBJ1-2 and V is TRBV11-2, with D uncertain. This TCR derives from a man aged 35 to 55 with primary liver carcinoma and hepatitis B virus infection. Sequenced material: liver tumor tissue from sampling region 5. Subset described: tumor region T5, tumor centre. The CDR3, as DNA: TGTGCCAGCAGATTAGGAGCTAACTACGGTTACACCTTC. Protein product: CASRLGANYGYTF.